This T cell receptor beta chain came from a study of identical twins. A remark on this clonotype: Its antigen is not known.

Study-wide results and caveats: Whereas memory repertoires showed no such difference, abundant cord blood beta clonotypes carried fewer insertions. Invariant MAIT and iNKT cells could partly confound zero-insertion analyses.

CDR1 and CDR2 from the germline V gene are MNHNS and SASEGT. The CDR3 runs 13 residues. Unmatched junction bases numbered 12, after V lost 7 bases and J lost 11 bases. Unique molecular identifiers were present on the cDNA, which also gained a universal primer site by template switching. TCRdb reanalysed the 5' RACE reads using MiXCR and keeps one entry per CDR3 protein. The data show over 200,000 distinct CDR3 sequences, with less than 9.5% seen just once and over 4.5% held by the top ten. The material sequenced was memory (CD45RO+) T cells sorted from blood. V gene TRBV6-1 combines with J gene TRBJ1-1; TRBD1 agrees at 8 bases. The source of this sequence is a woman younger than 35 in good health. As DNA, the CDR3 is TGTGCCAGCACGATAGACAGGGGTTTGAGGGCTTTCTTT. Translated, it gives CASTIDRGLRAFF.